The 24 T cell receptor beta chains reported below all come from one sample, sequenced in a study of CD8+ T cells in alopecia areata. Extracted from the samples, RNA was reverse transcribed into cDNA to serve as the sequencing template. TCRdb's copy holds only in-frame clones and misses some; the assay was immunoSEQ multiplex PCR. This table holds under 130,000 clones, over 75% found once. Treatment: oral pan-JAK inhibitor, 5-10 mg twice daily. The starting material was CD8+ T cells sorted from blood, obtained at approximately week 30, from a patient treated with tofacitinib. These TCRs come from a human donor with alopecia areata.

The CDR3 loop reads CASSGWYVGRGTPNTEAFF. CDR3 DNA sequence: TGTGCCAGCAGTGGTTGGTACGTCGGTAGGGGGACACCGAACACTGAAGCTTTCTTT. The gene calls are TRBV2 and TRBJ1-1, with D possibly being TRBD1 (6 bases). CDR3 size: 19 residues. The germline gives CDR1 SNHLY, CDR2 FYNNEI. Trimming stripped 4 bases from V and 1 base from J, with 25 bases between.

The chain has TRBV6-1 and TRBJ2-4; 7 positions agree with TRBD1. J was trimmed by 7 bases and V by 0 bases; bases with no gene match: 9. Germline CDR1 and CDR2: MNHNS and SASEGT. The CDR3 extends over 16 amino acids. CDR3 in amino acids: CASSEAAGGRRNIQYF. The CDR3 DNA is TGTGCCAGCAGTGAAGCGGCAGGGGGTAGAAGGAACATTCAGTACTTC.

The chain is built from TRBV6-1 and TRBJ1-2; D is undetermined. This CDR3 has 12 residues. Trimming took off 7 bases at V and 4 bases at J, with 10 bases between the two ends. CDR1 is MNHNS and CDR2 is SASEGT in the germline V gene. DNA of the CDR3: TGTGCCAGCATGGCAGACTCCTATGGCTACACCTTC. It encodes CASMADSYGYTF.

This sequence joins TRBV9 and TRBJ1-5; 10 bases align to TRBD1. This CDR3 comprises 16 residues. With 4 bases clipped from V and 4 bases from J, the junction kept 8 bases outside the gene matches. Germline loops: CDR1 SGDLS, CDR2 YYNGEE. The CDR3 region is CASSLGTGEQNQPQHF. The CDR3 nucleotides are TGTGCCAGCAGCCTAGGGACAGGGGAGCAAAATCAGCCCCAGCATTTT.

The rearrangement uses TRBV27 and TRBJ2-1; perhaps TRBD2 as D (6 bases). The CDR3 consists of 15 residues. From germline, CDR1 is MNHEY and CDR2 SMNVEV (reference sequence). The V gene lost 6 bases and the J gene lost 0 bases, with 12 bases spanning the gap. CDR3 bases: TGTGCCAGCAGACGGGACGGGAGCTCCTACAATGAGCAGTTCTTC. Its translation is CASRRDGSSYNEQFF.

This clone has just one count. The genes are TRBV7-9 and TRBJ2-7; D gene ambiguous. Germline assignment: CDR1 SEHNR and CDR2 FQNEAQ (reference sequence). V was cut by 2 bases and J by 3 bases, with 5 bases left in between. There are 12 residues in the CDR3. The CDR3 coding sequence is TGTGCCAGCAGCTTACAGTTCTACGAGCAGTACTTC. Amino acids: CASSLQFYEQYF.

This clone was observed once. This CDR3 reads CASSDKGYLNYGYTF. The DNA of the CDR3 is TGTGCCAGCAGTGATAAGGGCTATTTGAACTATGGCTACACCTTC. The V call is TRBV6-1, the J call TRBJ1-2; D is unresolved. V was pared by 3 bases and J by 2 bases, with 13 bases between. Germline CDR1 reads MNHNS; CDR2 reads SASEGT. The CDR3 consists of 15 residues.

V is TRBV5-5 and J is TRBJ2-7; perhaps D is TRBD1 or TRBD2 (5 bases each). Germline V gives CDR1 SGHKS, CDR2 YYEKEE (reference sequence). The CDR3 is made up of 16 amino acids. Trimming removed 1 base at V and 0 bases at J, with 14 bases between. CDR3 DNA: TGTGCCAGCAGCTTGTACCGGGACGTAAGCTCCTACGAGCAGTACTTC. Translated: CASSLYRDVSSYEQYF.

This clone occurred a few times. The chain joins TRBV2 to TRBJ1-1; D gene unclear. CDR3 length: 12 amino acids. V shed 7 bases and J shed 4 bases, with 10 bases lying between them. CDR1 SNHLY and CDR2 FYNNEI come from the germline V gene. In DNA, the CDR3 is TGTGCCAGCATCGAGATAGGCACTGAAGCTTTCTTT. As protein: CASIEIGTEAFF.

The chain carries TRBV10-3 and TRBJ1-2; no firm D call. V was trimmed by 0 bases and J by 3 bases, leaving 8 bases between them. Germline CDR1 is ENHRY and CDR2 is SYGVKD. The length of the CDR3 is 14 residues. The CDR3 nucleotides read TGTGCCATCAGTGAGTCGACGGACTACTATGGCTACACCTTC. This translates into CAISESTDYYGYTF.

The chain has TRBV6-6 and TRBJ1-1, with D perhaps matching TRBD1 (6 bases). Trimming cost V 7 bases and J 1 base, with 13 bases left between them. The CDR3 runs to 14 residues. Germline values: CDR1 MNHNY, CDR2 SVGAGI (reference sequence). CDR3 nucleotides: TGTGCCAGCACCGTGGGACATTCGAACACTGAAGCTTTCTTT. This codes for CASTVGHSNTEAFF.

This clone was counted once. The rearrangement joins TRBV2 to TRBJ2-1, with 10 bases identical to TRBD2. The CDR3 runs 16 residues. With 3 bases clipped from V and 8 bases from J, the junction kept 10 bases outside the gene matches. Per the germline V gene, CDR1 is SNHLY and CDR2 is FYNNEI. The CDR3 nucleotides are TGTGCCAGCAGTGACCTAGCGGGGGACCAAGGTGATGAGCAGTTCTTC. Residues: CASSDLAGDQGDEQFF.

The sample holds one count of this clone. The chain is built from TRBV28 and TRBJ1-5, with D perhaps matching TRBD1 (5 bases). Germline CDR1 reads MDHEN; CDR2 reads SYDVKM. The CDR3 length is 13 residues. Trimming left V 8 bases short and J 6 bases short, with 14 bases between. As DNA, the CDR3 is TGTGCCAGCCTGTCACGGGGGAGTCAGCCCCAGCATTTT. Its translation is CASLSRGSQPQHF.

In its sample, this clone was seen a few times. The CDR3 region is CASSDSQRDAIIEAFF. In DNA form, the CDR3 reads TGTGCCAGCAGCGATAGTCAACGAGACGCGATAATAGAAGCTTTCTTT. The V call is TRBV7-9, the J call TRBJ1-1; D unresolved. CDR1 and CDR2 from the germline V gene are SEHNR and FQNEAQ (reference sequence). V was trimmed by 5 bases and J by 8 bases, leaving 24 bases between them. The CDR3 has 16 residues.

V gene TRBV29-1 combines with J gene TRBJ2-7; D is ambiguous. Germline lookup yields CDR1 SQVTM and CDR2 ANQGSEA. The CDR3 loop spans 12 amino acids. Trimming removed 3 bases at V and 1 base at J, with 7 bases between. The chain's CDR3 is CSVELMSYEQYF. The CDR3 DNA reads as TGCAGCGTTGAGCTTATGTCCTACGAGCAGTACTTC.

This chain links TRBV11-2 with TRBJ2-3; D is perhaps TRBD1 or TRBD2 (5 bases each). Trimming left V 4 bases short and J 2 bases short, with 16 bases between. The V gene's germline CDR1 is SGHAT and CDR2 FQNNGV. The CDR3 runs 16 residues. The chain's CDR3 is CASSSLGDEYTDTQYF. CDR3 DNA sequence: TGTGCCAGCAGCTCCTTGGGGGACGAATACACAGATACGCAGTATTTT.

This chain links TRBV9 with TRBJ2-5; D may be TRBD1 (6 bases). The V end lost 4 bases, the J end lost 1 base, and 17 bases lay between the germline ends. CDR3 size: 16 residues. Germline-derived CDR1 and CDR2 are SGDLS and YYNGEE. The CDR3 nucleotides read TGTGCCAGCAGCACGCACAGGGCGCGAACCCAAGAGACCCAGTACTTC. Its translation: CASSTHRARTQETQYF.

The CDR3 coding sequence is TGTGCCAGCAGAACAGGGGACAATGAGCAGTTCTTC. Its translation is CASRTGDNEQFF. The chain couples TRBV6-5 to TRBJ2-1, with TRBD1 identical over 7 bases. Germline V gene sequence: CDR1 MNHEY, CDR2 SVGAGI. CDR3 length equals 12 residues. The junction had 1 base not matched to a gene; V was cut back by 6 bases and J by 5 bases.

This chain connects TRBV5-1 to TRBJ2-7; 7 nucleotides agree with TRBD1. The CDR3 loop spans 14 amino acids. J lost 2 bases, V lost 0 bases, and 2 bases had no gene match. The V gene's germline CDR1 is SGHRS and CDR2 YFSETQ. The CDR3 sequence: CASSLEDRTYEQYF. For the CDR3, the DNA is TGCGCCAGCAGCTTGGAGGACAGGACCTACGAGCAGTACTTC. Using reference TRBV5-1 and TRBJ2-7 for the parts outside the CDR3, the full variable domain is KAGVTQTPRYLIKTRGQQVTLSCSPISGHRSVSWYQQTPGQGLQFLFEYFSETQRNKGNFPGRFSGRQFSNSRSEMNVSTLELGDSALYLCASSLEDRTYEQYFGPGTRLTVT.

The rearrangement links TRBV29-1 to TRBJ1-5; D is unclear. The CDR3 is 12 amino acids. The germline V gene has CDR1 SQVTM and CDR2 ANQGSEA. Trimming removed 3 bases from V and 6 bases from J, with 9 bases in between. CDR3 amino acids: CSVENGGQPQHF. CDR3 DNA: TGCAGCGTTGAGAATGGCGGTCAGCCCCAGCATTTT.

This chain links TRBV19 with TRBJ2-3, with 12 nucleotides matching TRBD2. Germline V gene sequence: CDR1 LNHDA, CDR2 SQIVND (reference sequence). This CDR3 comprises 18 residues. The V and J ends lost 6 bases and 6 bases, in that order; junction bases with no gene match: 16. CDR3 bases: TGTGCCAGTAGAATTAATTCGCGACTAGCGGGAGTTTCGGATACGCAGTATTTT. Encoded protein: CASRINSRLAGVSDTQYF.

The chain couples TRBV10-2 to TRBJ2-7; TRBD2 might be the D (6 bases). The V gene's germline CDR1 is WSHSY and CDR2 SAAADI. V lost 6 bases to trimming and J lost 2 bases, with 11 bases between them. The CDR3 totals 13 residues. In nucleotides, the CDR3 is TGCGCCAGCAGGGGATTAGCGGCCTACGAGCAGTACTTC. Translating it yields CASRGLAAYEQYF.

The gene calls are TRBV29-1 and TRBJ1-1; 9 positions agree with TRBD1. The CDR3 covers 13 residues. Germline CDR1 SQVTM, CDR2 ANQGSEA. For the CDR3, the DNA is TGCAGTGCCGGGACAGGGAGTTGGACTGAAGCTTTCTTT. This gives the protein CSAGTGSWTEAFF.

The V call is TRBV27, the J call TRBJ2-7, with 9 bases that match TRBD2. After removal of 3 bases from V and 2 bases from J, the junction contained 2 bases not matched to a gene. Germline CDR1 and CDR2: MNHEY and SMNVEV (reference sequence). The CDR3 is 14 residues long. The CDR3 sequence: CASSFVAGAYEQYF. The CDR3 bases are TGTGCCAGCAGTTTTGTAGCGGGAGCCTACGAGCAGTACTTC.